This record covers a single T cell receptor (beta chain). Its matching antigen is unknown. Sequencing was performed with immunoSEQ multiplex PCR; in TCRdb, only in-frame clones are kept and a portion is missing. The table shows some 150,000 clones, with 93% occurring only once. The data are from a study of T cell responses to AZD1222 COVID-19 vaccine. Study conclusions and caveats: Spike-specific TCR breadth and depth were elevated following two AZD1222 doses.

Germline CDR1 and CDR2: SGHDT and YYEEEE. The ends were cut back, 6 bases at V and 2 bases at J, with 12 bases in the middle. The CDR3 has 13 amino acids. The rearrangement joins TRBV5-6 to TRBJ2-7; maybe TRBD1 (5 bases). The sequence was obtained from an adult in good health. The specimen comprised peripheral blood, sampled on day 0 of AZD1222 vaccination. CDR3 nucleotides: TGTGCCAGCACAGGGTCCCGAACCTACGAGCAGTACTTC. It translates to CASTGSRTYEQYF.